The rows below give T cell receptor beta chains drawn from one sample of a study of T-cell memory formation after mild COVID-19. TCRdb re-called the 5' RACE reads through MiXCR, storing one row per CDR3 protein. Among 400,000 to 500,000 distinct CDR3 sequences listed, roughly a quarter were seen once. The sequenced sample was PBMCs or a T cell subset sorted from them (not recorded which). These receptors all stem from an adult woman who had mild COVID-19 (a few samples of this study predate the infection). Cell type and time point are not known. CDR3s include the opening cysteine and the closing phenylalanine or tryptophan. A D gene is named only where the DNA matches it firmly. Some rows mark clone size as missing; the rest say once, few, many or name a class of expanded clone.

cdr3_nt,cdr3_aa,cdr3_length,d_call,v_call,j_call,clone_size
TGTGCCAGCAGCGTATTAGGACAGGGAAGGCGAACCGGGGAGCTGTTTTTT,CASSVLGQGRRTGELFF,17,TRBD1,TRBV7-9,TRBJ2-2,few
TGTGCCAGCAGCATCAGAGGCCCTCGGACAAGTGGCTACACCTTC,CASSIRGPRTSGYTF,15,.,TRBV21-1,TRBJ1-2,.
TGTGCCAGCACTCGGACTAGCGGGGCCCGGGGGGAGCAGTTCTTC,CASTRTSGARGEQFF,15,TRBD2,TRBV6-5,TRBJ2-1,few
TGTGCCAGCAGCCCCCGGACAGGGAACTCTGGAAACACCATATATTTT,CASSPRTGNSGNTIYF,16,TRBD1,TRBV7-8,TRBJ1-3,.
TGTGCCAGCAGCTTACGGGCGGGGACCACAGATACGCAGTATTTT,CASSLRAGTTDTQYF,15,.,TRBV7-3,TRBJ2-3,few
TGTGCCATCAGTCCCTCAAGATGGACAGGGGCTGGAAACACCATATATTTT,CAISPSRWTGAGNTIYF,17,TRBD1,TRBV10-3,TRBJ1-3,.
TGTGCCAGCAGTGGACAGGCATCCGGGACAGGTCAGCCCCAGCATTTT,CASSGQASGTGQPQHF,16,TRBD1,TRBV25-1,TRBJ1-5,.
TGTGCCAGCAGCTTAGATCAACTAGCGGGTTCCACCGGGGAGCTGTTTTTT,CASSLDQLAGSTGELFF,17,TRBD2,TRBV11-2,TRBJ2-2,.
TGTGCCAGCAGCTCTACTACAGGGGCCTATGGCTACACCTTC,CASSSTTGAYGYTF,14,TRBD1,TRBV11-2,TRBJ1-2,few
TGTGCCAGCAGAAACGAGAGGGTAGCGGGGGGTTACACCGGGGAGCTGTTTTTT,CASRNERVAGGYTGELFF,18,TRBD2,TRBV7-8,TRBJ2-2,few
TGTGCCAGCACCCCGCGGACAGCTGGAAACACCATATATTTT,CASTPRTAGNTIYF,14,.,TRBV9,TRBJ1-3,.
TGTGCCACCAGTGAGGTCGGGGACGGGGAGCTGTTTTTT,CATSEVGDGELFF,13,.,TRBV24-1,TRBJ2-2,few
TGTGCCAGCAGCAAAGGGGTTCACGTGAGCCGGGGCACTGAAGCTTTCTTT,CASSKGVHVSRGTEAFF,17,.,TRBV21-1,TRBJ1-1,.
TGCGCCAGCAGCCGGCTCCCTTCGGGGGGGAAAAATTTACCCTCGGGCGGTGAAAAACTGTTTTTT,CASSRLPSGGKNLPSGGEKLFF,22,.,TRBV4-1,TRBJ1-4,few
TGCAGTGCTAGAGATGGCGGGAGACGGACCTACGAGCAGTACTTC,CSARDGGRRTYEQYF,15,TRBD2,TRBV20-1,TRBJ2-7,.
TGTGCCAGCAGCCAAGACCCCGTCACAGGAAGGCAGCCCCAGCATTTT,CASSQDPVTGRQPQHF,16,.,TRBV4-2,TRBJ1-5,few
TGCGCCAGCAATCGACTAGCGGGAGACCACAATGAGCAGTTCTTC,CASNRLAGDHNEQFF,15,TRBD2,TRBV5-1,TRBJ2-1,.
TGCAGTGCAGCCCAGCCGAACACTGAAGCTTTCTTT,CSAAQPNTEAFF,12,.,TRBV20-1,TRBJ1-1,.
TGTGCCAGCAGCCACGGGGATACCCATAATTCACCCCTCCACTTT,CASSHGDTHNSPLHF,15,.,TRBV7-9,TRBJ1-6,few
TGTGCCAGCAGCTTAACGACAGGGGGCACTGAAGCTTTCTTT,CASSLTTGGTEAFF,14,TRBD1,TRBV7-6,TRBJ1-1,few
TGTGCCAGCAGTTGGCCCCTAAATCAGCCCCAGCATTTT,CASSWPLNQPQHF,13,.,TRBV6-2/TRBV6-3,TRBJ1-5,few
TGCGCCAGCAGCTTGGCCTACGGGACAGCAAACAATGAGCAGTTCTTC,CASSLAYGTANNEQFF,16,TRBD1,TRBV5-1,TRBJ2-1,few
TGCAGTGCTCAAACCCCCCGGGCATCTAGCACAGATACGCAGTATTTT,CSAQTPRASSTDTQYF,16,.,TRBV20-1,TRBJ2-3,once
TGTGCCAGCGCCTGGGGGGGGGCGCGTGGCAATGAGCAGTTCTTC,CASAWGGARGNEQFF,15,.,TRBV12-3/TRBV12-4,TRBJ2-1,.
TGTGCCAGCAGTTCAAGGACAGCTATGAACACTGAAGCTTTCTTT,CASSSRTAMNTEAFF,15,.,TRBV12-3/TRBV12-4,TRBJ1-1,few
TGTGCCAGCAGTCCCTGGGGGGAGTTCAGGGATACGCAGTATTTT,CASSPWGEFRDTQYF,15,.,TRBV7-2,TRBJ2-3,.
TGCGCCAGCAGCCCCTTCCCGGATCAGCCCCAGCATTTT,CASSPFPDQPQHF,13,.,TRBV5-1,TRBJ1-5,.